This T cell receptor beta chain appears in the sequencing data of a study of post-analysis software for immune sequencing data. The wider study: The study covered relapsing-remitting, secondary progressive and progressive-relapsing courses of multiple sclerosis.

Unique-molecular-identifier-tagged TCR beta cDNA libraries were used. The yield from approximately 1 to 10 million T cells was 500,000 or so cDNA molecules in total. TCRdb recomputed calls from the PCR reads with MiXCR, one row per CDR3 protein. The sample consists of some 690,000 distinct CDR3 sequences, 25% to 30% of them appearing once. For this clonotype: The antigen is unknown.

The germline V and J ends were trimmed by 8 bases and 5 bases, with 11 bases remaining between them. CDR1 is SGHTA, CDR2 FQGNSA, per germline. CDR3 length: 12 amino acids. Regarding the study as a whole: Strong co-clustering by F measure was evident for samples that had been prepared in the same batch. Four to six TRBV segments appeared more often in patients than in controls, and TRBV5-6, TRBV5-1 and TRBV20-1 were among these.

Sample: blood. The chain uses TRBV7-2 and TRBJ2-3; D call uncertain. This TCR was recovered from a girl aged 10-17 years with multiple sclerosis. DNA of the CDR3: TGTGCCAGCGGTAGATTTGGAGATACGCAGTATTTT. It codes for CASGRFGDTQYF. Using reference TRBV7-2 and TRBJ2-3 for the parts outside the CDR3, the full variable domain is GAGVSQSPSNKVTEKGKDVELRCDPISGHTALYWYRQSLGQGLEFLIYFQGNSAPDKSGLPSDRFSAERTGGSVSTLTIQRTQQEDSAVYLCASGRFGDTQYFGPGTRLTVL.